The table lists the clone carrying this T cell receptor (beta chain) with a count of one. The antigen remains undetermined. Each donor was healthy, and each was a bone marrow donor. PCR used 60 Vbeta primers and 13 Jbeta primers. The table came from immunoSEQ multiplex PCR; TCRdb's copy has only in-frame clones and leaves some out. The table lists some 170,000 clones, roughly 79% of them singletons, with approximately 5% in the top ten. The sample belongs to a study of cytomegalovirus exposure and HLA in healthy donors. V shed 10 bases and J 2 bases; nucleotides not matched to a gene: 11. This CDR3 has 14 amino acids. Germline V CDR1 and CDR2: MNHNS, SASEGT. Overall study findings and caveats: For TCR beta chains, V- and J-gene trimming was later linked to a missense DCLRE1C variant.

V is TRBV6-1 and J is TRBJ2-7, with TRBD1 matching 7 bases. Sequences were obtained from PBMCs. This clonotype was obtained from a woman younger than 35 in good health and CMV-seropositive. The DNA for the CDR3 is TGTGCCACCCAAAGGGGGCAGGGAGCCTACGAGCAGTACTTC. Translated: CATQRGQGAYEQYF.